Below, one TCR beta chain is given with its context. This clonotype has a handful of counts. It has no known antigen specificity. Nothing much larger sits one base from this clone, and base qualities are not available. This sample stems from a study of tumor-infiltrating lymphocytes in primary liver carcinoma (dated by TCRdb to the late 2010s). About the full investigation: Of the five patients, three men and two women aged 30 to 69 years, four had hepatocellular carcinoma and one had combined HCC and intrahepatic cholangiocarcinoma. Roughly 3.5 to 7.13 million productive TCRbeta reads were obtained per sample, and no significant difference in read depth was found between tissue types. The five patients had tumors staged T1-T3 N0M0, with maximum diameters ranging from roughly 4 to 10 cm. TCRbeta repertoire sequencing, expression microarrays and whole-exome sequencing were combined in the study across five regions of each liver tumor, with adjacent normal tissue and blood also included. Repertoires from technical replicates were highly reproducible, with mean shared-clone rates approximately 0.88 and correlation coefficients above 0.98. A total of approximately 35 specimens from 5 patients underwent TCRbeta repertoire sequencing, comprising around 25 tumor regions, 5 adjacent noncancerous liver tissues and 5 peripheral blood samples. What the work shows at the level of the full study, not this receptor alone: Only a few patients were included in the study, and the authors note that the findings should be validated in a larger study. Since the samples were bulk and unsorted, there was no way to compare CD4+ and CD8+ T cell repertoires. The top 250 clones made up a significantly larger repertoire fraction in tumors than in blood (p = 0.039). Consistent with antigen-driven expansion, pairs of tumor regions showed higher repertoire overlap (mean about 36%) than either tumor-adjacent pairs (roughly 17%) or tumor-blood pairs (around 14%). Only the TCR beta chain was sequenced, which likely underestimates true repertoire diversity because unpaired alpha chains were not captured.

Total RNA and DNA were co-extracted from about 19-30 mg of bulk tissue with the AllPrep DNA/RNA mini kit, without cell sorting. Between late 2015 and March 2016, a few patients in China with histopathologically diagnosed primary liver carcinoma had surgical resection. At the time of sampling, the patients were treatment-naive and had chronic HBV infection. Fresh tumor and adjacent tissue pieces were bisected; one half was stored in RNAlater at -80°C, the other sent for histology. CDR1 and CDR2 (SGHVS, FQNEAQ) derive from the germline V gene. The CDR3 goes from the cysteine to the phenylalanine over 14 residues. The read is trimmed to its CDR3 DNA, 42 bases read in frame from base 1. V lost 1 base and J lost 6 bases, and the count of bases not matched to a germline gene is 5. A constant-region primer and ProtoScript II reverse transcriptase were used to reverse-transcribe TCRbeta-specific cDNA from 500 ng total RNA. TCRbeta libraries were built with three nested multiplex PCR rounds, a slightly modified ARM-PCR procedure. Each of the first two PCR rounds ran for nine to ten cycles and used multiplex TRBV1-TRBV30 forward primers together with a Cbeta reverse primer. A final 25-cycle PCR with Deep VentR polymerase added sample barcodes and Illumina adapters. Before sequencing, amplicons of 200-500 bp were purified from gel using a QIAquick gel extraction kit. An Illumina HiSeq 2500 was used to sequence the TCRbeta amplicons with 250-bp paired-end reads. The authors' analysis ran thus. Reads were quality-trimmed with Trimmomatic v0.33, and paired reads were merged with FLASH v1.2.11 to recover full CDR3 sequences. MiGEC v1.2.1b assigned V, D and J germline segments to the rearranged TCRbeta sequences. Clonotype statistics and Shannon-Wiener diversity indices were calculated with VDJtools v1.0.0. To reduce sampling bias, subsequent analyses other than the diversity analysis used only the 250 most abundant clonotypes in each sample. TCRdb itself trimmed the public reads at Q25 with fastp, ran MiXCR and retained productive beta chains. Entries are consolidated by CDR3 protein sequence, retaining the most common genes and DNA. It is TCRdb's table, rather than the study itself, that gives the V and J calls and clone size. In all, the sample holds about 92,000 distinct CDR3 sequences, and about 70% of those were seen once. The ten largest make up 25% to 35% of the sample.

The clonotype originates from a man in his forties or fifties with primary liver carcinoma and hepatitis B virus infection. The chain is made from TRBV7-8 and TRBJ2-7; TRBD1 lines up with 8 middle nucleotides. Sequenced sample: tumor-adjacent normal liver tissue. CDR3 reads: CASSLESRGREQYF. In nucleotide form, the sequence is TGTGCCAGCAGCTTAGAGAGCAGGGGGCGCGAGCAGTACTTC.